This T cell receptor beta chain is from a study of cytomegalovirus exposure and HLA in healthy donors. Findings of the study overall: Later on, analysis showed that most CMV-associated TCR beta chains appeared to be HLA-restricted.

Of note for this clone: Its cognate antigen is unknown.

60 Vbeta and 13 Jbeta primers were used in PCR. Libraries were prepared by immunoSEQ multiplex PCR; TCRdb keeps only in-frame clonotypes and omits some of them. The data hold some 150,000 clones, with 80% observed a single time. V was shortened by 6 bases and J by 0 bases, with 8 bases between the two germline ends. This CDR3 spans 13 amino acids. Germline loops: CDR1 MDHEN, CDR2 SYDVKM. This receptor was taken from a male donor in good health and CMV-seronegative. The sample consisted of PBMCs. The chain joins TRBV28 to TRBJ1-2; D remains ambiguous. CDR3: CASRQTSNYGYTF. CDR3 nucleotides: TGTGCCAGCAGACAGACCTCTAACTATGGCTACACCTTC.